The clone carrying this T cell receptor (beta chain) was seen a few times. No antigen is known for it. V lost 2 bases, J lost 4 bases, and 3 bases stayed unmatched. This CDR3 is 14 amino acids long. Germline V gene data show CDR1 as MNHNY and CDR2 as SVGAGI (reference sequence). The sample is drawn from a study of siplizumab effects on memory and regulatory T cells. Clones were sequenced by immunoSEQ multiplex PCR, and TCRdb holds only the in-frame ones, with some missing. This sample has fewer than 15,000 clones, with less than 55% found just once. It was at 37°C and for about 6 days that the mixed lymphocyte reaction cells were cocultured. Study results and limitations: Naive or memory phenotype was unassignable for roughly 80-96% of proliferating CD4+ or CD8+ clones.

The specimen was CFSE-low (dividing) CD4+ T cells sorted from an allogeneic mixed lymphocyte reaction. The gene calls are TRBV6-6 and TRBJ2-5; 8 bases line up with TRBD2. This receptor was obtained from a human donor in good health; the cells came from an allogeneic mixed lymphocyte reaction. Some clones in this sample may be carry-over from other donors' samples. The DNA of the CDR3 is TGTGCCAGCAGTTACAGGCTAGCGGGAGAGACCCAGTACTTC. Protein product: CASSYRLAGETQYF.